Following are 18 T cell receptor beta chains from one sample sequenced in a study of blood T cells in healthy people across ages. The authors ran a second PCR of 7 to 11 cycles using a sample-barcoded 5' primer and a J-beta primer mix. MiXCR was run by TCRdb on the 5' RACE reads, yielding one entry per CDR3 protein. The profile shows about 780,000 distinct CDR3 sequences, 60% to 80% of them singletons. The sequenced sample consisted of blood. These receptors came from a man in his thirties or forties in good health.

The J gene is TRBJ1-4, the V gene TRBV4-3; D gene uncertain. Germline lookup yields CDR1 LGHNA and CDR2 YSLEER. Trimming left V 0 bases short and J 3 bases short, with 8 bases between. This CDR3 has 15 amino acids. CDR3 loop: CASSQDNGSNEKLFF. The DNA for the CDR3 is TGCGCCAGCAGCCAAGATAACGGCTCTAATGAAAAACTGTTTTTT.

V usage is TRBV29-1 and J usage is TRBJ2-1; TRBD2 matches 9 bases. The germline gives CDR1 SQVTM, CDR2 ANQGSEA. The V and J ends lost 6 bases and 6 bases, in that order; junction bases with no gene match: 12. This CDR3 has 15 amino acids. In nucleotides, the CDR3 is TGCAGCGTCGTTCATCGTGCGGGGGGGTCCAATGAGCAGTTCTTC. Protein sequence: CSVVHRAGGSNEQFF.

This clonotype was recorded only once. The genes are TRBV7-2 and TRBJ1-2; D is possibly TRBD1 (5 bases). This CDR3 has 16 residues. Germline assignment: CDR1 SGHTA and CDR2 FQGNSA. V dropped 5 bases and J dropped 3 bases, with 19 bases sitting between them. The CDR3 spells CASSPSDKGRDYGYTF. For the CDR3, the DNA is TGTGCCAGCAGCCCGTCGGACAAGGGTCGGGACTATGGCTACACCTTC.

This chain links TRBV7-2 with TRBJ2-1; D call uncertain. V dropped 1 base and J dropped 7 bases, with 8 bases sitting between them. Germline CDR1 reads SGHTA; CDR2 reads FQGNSA. CDR3 length: 13 residues. This CDR3 is CASSLDIDNEQFF. The CDR3 region has the DNA TGTGCCAGCAGCTTAGATATCGATAATGAGCAGTTCTTC.

The chain carries TRBV6-5 and TRBJ2-3; 10 bases match TRBD2. The CDR3 extends over 14 amino acids. With V trimmed by 6 bases and J by 6 bases, 6 bases remained unmatched. Germline CDR1 and CDR2: MNHEY and SVGAGI. CDR3 amino acids: CASRLAGDLDTQYF. For the CDR3, the DNA is TGTGCCAGCAGGCTAGCGGGGGACTTGGATACGCAGTATTTT.

The rearrangement joins TRBV4-3 to TRBJ2-1, with 7 bases identical to TRBD2. The trim removed 0 bases at V and 3 bases at J, leaving 8 bases unmatched. The germline V gene has CDR1 LGHNA and CDR2 YSLEER. This CDR3 region has 17 residues. CDR3 nucleotide sequence: TGCGCCAGCAGCCAAGACGCCAGCGGGGCAATCTACAATGAGCAGTTCTTC. Its translation: CASSQDASGAIYNEQFF.

This clonotype has only one observation. CDR3 sequence reads: CSATRRDKYNSPLHF. For the CDR3, the DNA is TGCAGTGCTACACGAAGGGACAAGTATAATTCACCCCTCCACTTT. The J gene is TRBJ1-6, the V gene TRBV20-1; TRBD1 is a possible D gene (6 bases). Between the trimmed V and J ends, which lost 4 bases and 4 bases, there was a span of 14 bases. Germline CDR1 reads DFQATT; CDR2 reads SNEGSKA (reference sequence). The CDR3 is 15 amino acids.

J is TRBJ1-6 and V is TRBV18; D perhaps matches TRBD1 (6 bases). Germline lookup yields CDR1 KGHSH and CDR2 LQKENI. Trimming cost V 3 bases and J 2 bases, with 8 bases left between them. CDR3 size: 15 residues. Written as DNA, the CDR3 is TGTGCCAGCTCACCGTGGACAGCCTATAATTCACCCCTCCACTTT. Its translation is CASSPWTAYNSPLHF.

The chain has TRBV20-1 and TRBJ2-5; D might be TRBD2 (5 bases). CDR3 length equals 16 residues. Germline CDR1 and CDR2: DFQATT and SNEGSKA (reference sequence). The V and J ends lost 1 base and 5 bases respectively, with 20 bases between them. The CDR3 here is CSARVSGITVGETQYF. Here the CDR3 DNA reads TGCAGTGCTAGAGTTTCGGGAATTACCGTGGGGGAGACCCAGTACTTC.

This clonotype occurred a few times. The V call is TRBV10-3, the J call TRBJ2-1; 10 bases match TRBD2. The length of the CDR3 is 17 residues. V shed 0 bases and J 9 bases; nucleotides not matched to a gene: 11. Germline V gene data show CDR1 as ENHRY and CDR2 as SYGVKD. The CDR3 protein is CAISESYLTSGAGEQFF. CDR3 in DNA: TGTGCCATCAGTGAGTCCTACCTAACTAGCGGGGCTGGTGAGCAGTTCTTC.

This chain links TRBV4-3 with TRBJ2-1; D gene unclear. Trimming took off 1 base at V and 9 bases at J, with 7 bases between the two ends. Germline CDR1 LGHNA, CDR2 YSLEER. The CDR3 is 12 amino acids. The CDR3 here is CASSQALGEQFF. CDR3 sequence (DNA): TGCGCCAGCAGCCAAGCATTGGGTGAGCAGTTCTTC.

V and J are TRBV4-3 and TRBJ2-1, with D perhaps assigned TRBD1 or TRBD2 (6 bases each). Trimming removed 2 bases at V and 2 bases at J, with 10 bases between. Germline V CDR1 and CDR2: LGHNA, YSLEER. This CDR3 has 15 amino acids. CDR3: CASSQHRGPYNEQFF. CDR3 coding DNA: TGCGCCAGCAGCCAACACCGGGGGCCCTACAATGAGCAGTTCTTC.

Concerning this clonotype: One junction end disagrees with the germline gene, perhaps due to a read error. This chain joins TRBV20-1 and TRBJ2-7, with 10 bases matching TRBD2. Germline loops: CDR1 DFQATT, CDR2 SNEGSKA (reference sequence). This CDR3 contains 14 residues. Here the CDR3 DNA reads TGCAGTGCTCAGAAAAGCGGGGGGGCGGGAGAGCGGTACTTC. It translates to CSAQKSGGAGERYF.

J is TRBJ1-4 and V is TRBV7-9; 9 bases fit TRBD1. Germline V lookup: CDR1 SEHNR, CDR2 FQNEAQ (reference sequence). Unmatched junction bases numbered 9, after V lost 8 bases and J lost 5 bases. The CDR3 is 15 amino acids. The CDR3 protein is CASREGTGRNEKLFF. The CDR3 nucleotides are TGTGCCAGCCGCGAAGGGACAGGGCGAAATGAAAAACTGTTTTTT.

The CDR3 sequence: CASSQEVSNQPQHF. CDR3 in DNA: TGCGCCAGCAGCCAAGAAGTGAGCAATCAGCCCCAGCATTTT. This chain links TRBV4-3 with TRBJ1-5; D gene ambiguous. Germline lookup yields CDR1 LGHNA and CDR2 YSLEER. V was pared by 0 bases and J by 1 base, with 4 bases between. This CDR3 has 14 residues.

The V and J genes are TRBV11-2 and TRBJ2-7; the match to TRBD1 covers 9 bases. The length of the CDR3 is 14 residues. Germline CDR1 and CDR2: SGHAT and FQNNGV. Trimming removed 5 bases from V and 6 bases from J; junction bases left unmatched: 8. The CDR3 loop is CASSPDRGFVEQYF. DNA for the CDR3: TGTGCCAGCAGCCCGGACAGGGGATTTGTCGAGCAGTACTTC.

The genes are TRBV9 and TRBJ2-3, with a possible D match to TRBD1 (6 bases). V shed 2 bases and J shed 0 bases, with 10 bases lying between them. There are 15 residues in the CDR3. Looked up from germline, CDR1 is SGDLS and CDR2 is YYNGEE. The CDR3 protein is CASSVGTGSTDTQYF. In nucleotides, the CDR3 is TGTGCCAGCAGCGTGGGAACAGGGAGCACAGATACGCAGTATTTT.

This chain joins TRBV25-1 and TRBJ1-5; D possibly corresponds to TRBD1 (5 bases). Germline V lookup: CDR1 MGHDK, CDR2 SYGVNS. The CDR3 loop spans 14 amino acids. Trimming took off 3 bases at V and 4 bases at J, with 10 bases between the two ends. The CDR3 reads CASSEVGGNQPQHF. The CDR3 region has the DNA TGTGCCAGCAGTGAGGTGGGGGGGAATCAGCCCCAGCATTTT.